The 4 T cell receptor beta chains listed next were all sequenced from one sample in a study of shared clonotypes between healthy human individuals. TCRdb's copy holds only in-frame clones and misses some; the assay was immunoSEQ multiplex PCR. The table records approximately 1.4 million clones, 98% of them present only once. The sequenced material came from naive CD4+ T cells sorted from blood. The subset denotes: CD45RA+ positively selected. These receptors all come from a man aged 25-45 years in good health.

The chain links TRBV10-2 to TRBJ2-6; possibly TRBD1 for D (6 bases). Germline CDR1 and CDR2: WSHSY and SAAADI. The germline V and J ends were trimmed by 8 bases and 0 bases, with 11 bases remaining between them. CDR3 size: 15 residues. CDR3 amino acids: CASLTGSSGANVLTF. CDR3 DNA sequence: TGCGCCAGCCTTACAGGGAGCTCTGGGGCCAACGTCCTGACTTTC.

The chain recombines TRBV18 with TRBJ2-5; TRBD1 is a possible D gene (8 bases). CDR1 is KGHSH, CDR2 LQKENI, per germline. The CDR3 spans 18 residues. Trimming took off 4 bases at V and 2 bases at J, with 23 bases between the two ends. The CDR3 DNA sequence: TGTGCCAGCTCACTCGGACAGGGAAGGGCAGCGGGACAAGAGACCCAGTACTTC. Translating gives CASSLGQGRAAGQETQYF.

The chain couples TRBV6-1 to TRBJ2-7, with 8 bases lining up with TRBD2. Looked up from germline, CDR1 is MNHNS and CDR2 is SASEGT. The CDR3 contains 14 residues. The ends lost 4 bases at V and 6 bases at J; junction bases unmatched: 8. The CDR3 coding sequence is TGTGCCAGCAGTGGGGTGGGACTAGGTTCCGAGCAGTACTTC. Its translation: CASSGVGLGSEQYF.

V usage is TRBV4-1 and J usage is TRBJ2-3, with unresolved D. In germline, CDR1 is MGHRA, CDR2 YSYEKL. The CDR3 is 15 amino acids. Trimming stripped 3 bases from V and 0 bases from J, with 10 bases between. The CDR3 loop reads CASSHPAISTDTQYF. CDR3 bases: TGCGCCAGCAGCCACCCGGCTATTAGCACAGATACGCAGTATTTT.